Listed below are T cell receptor beta chains from one sample, sequenced in a study of cytomegalovirus exposure and HLA in healthy donors. Clones were sequenced by immunoSEQ multiplex PCR, and TCRdb holds only the in-frame ones, with some missing. The data show roughly 79,000 clones, 90% to 95% seen once. What was sequenced was PBMCs. The receptors originated from a man between 18 and 35 years old in good health and CMV-seronegative. Each CDR3 is given with its conserved first and last residue. Each record gives: clone size, D gene, V gene, J gene, CDR3 DNA, CDR3 protein. A D gene is named only where the DNA matches it firmly. Clone size is stated in some rows and not others, as once, few, many or a class when expanded.

>.|TRBD2|TRBV5-4|TRBJ2-7
TGTGCCAGCAGGGCTACTAGCGGGAGCTCCTACGAGCAGTACTTC
CASRATSGSSYEQYF
>.|.|TRBV10-3|TRBJ1-1
TGTGCCATCAGTGGACAGCAGAACACTGAAGCTTTCTTT
CAISGQQNTEAFF
>.|.|TRBV29-1|TRBJ1-2
TGCAGCGTTGGAGAGGGGGGTGGCTACACCTTC
CSVGEGGGYTF
>.|.|TRBV7-2|TRBJ2-7
TGTGCCAGCAGCTTAATTCGGGCGGGCAGCTACGAGCAGTACTTC
CASSLIRAGSYEQYF
>.|.|TRBV6-6|TRBJ2-2
TGTGCCAGCAGTAGGAGGCAGGGAGGCACCGGGGAGCTGTTTTTT
CASSRRQGGTGELFF
>.|TRBD1|TRBV5-1|TRBJ2-2
TGCGCCAGCAGCACCGGGACAGCCACCGGGGAGCTGTTTTTT
CASSTGTATGELFF
>.|TRBD1|TRBV28|TRBJ2-7
TGTGCCAGCAGTTTATTCGGTACAGGGGGTTTCTACGAGCAGTACTTC
CASSLFGTGGFYEQYF
>.|.|TRBV29-1|TRBJ1-1
TGCAGCGTTGCGGTGGCGGGAGCGAACACTGAAGCTTTCTTT
CSVAVAGANTEAFF
>.|.|TRBV12-5|TRBJ1-1
TGTGCTAGTGGGAAGGACCCGGGAGGGCCACTTAACAATTTTGCTTTCTTT
CASGKDPGGPLNNFAFF
>.|.|TRBV30|TRBJ1-2
TGTGCCTTAGCTAACTATGGCTACACCTTC
CALANYGYTF
>.|TRBD1|TRBV10-2|TRBJ2-7
TGCGCCAGCAGTGGGGGACAGGGAGCAGCCTACGAGCAGTACTTC
CASSGGQGAAYEQYF
>.|.|TRBV6-5|TRBJ1-2
TGTGCCAGCAGTAGAACCCTATCTGAGAGTGGCTACACCTTC
CASSRTLSESGYTF
>.|TRBD2|TRBV30|TRBJ2-7
TGTGCCTGGACGGGGGGGGCCCCCTGGTCCTACGAGCAGTACTTC
CAWTGGAPWSYEQYF
>.|TRBD1|TRBV6-1|TRBJ1-4
TGTGCCAGCAGTGAGAATGGACAGGCTAATGAAAAACTGTTTTTT
CASSENGQANEKLFF
>.|.|TRBV4-2|TRBJ1-5
TGTGCCAGCAGCCACCAAGGGGCAGGTCCTCAGCCCCAGCATTTT
CASSHQGAGPQPQHF
>.|.|TRBV18|TRBJ2-1
TGTGCCAGCTCACCAGGGGGGGCGGTCTACAATGAGCAGTTCTTC
CASSPGGAVYNEQFF
>.|.|TRBV10-3|TRBJ1-6
TGTGCCATCAGAATGAACAGGGAACAGGGTTCACCCCTCCACTTT
CAIRMNREQGSPLHF
>.|.|TRBV7-8|TRBJ1-5
TGTGCCAGCAGCTTAGTTATACAGAGTAGCAATCAGCCCCAGCATTTT
CASSLVIQSSNQPQHF
>.|.|TRBV28|TRBJ1-3
TGTGCCAGCAGGTACACCCTCTCTGGAAACACCATATATTTT
CASRYTLSGNTIYF
>.|TRBD1|TRBV29-1|TRBJ2-7
TGCAGCGCTTTTGGACAGGGGTTAACCTACGAGCAGTACTTC
CSAFGQGLTYEQYF
>.|TRBD1|TRBV6-5|TRBJ1-4
TGTGCCAGCAGCAACAGGGGCGAAAAACTGTTTTTT
CASSNRGEKLFF
>.|TRBD1|TRBV2|TRBJ1-1
TGTGCCAGCAGTGGGACAGGGTTTGATGAAGCTTTCTTT
CASSGTGFDEAFF
>.|.|TRBV7-2|TRBJ1-5
TGTGCCAGCAGCTTAGCGTCAGGGCATCAGCCCCAGCATTTT
CASSLASGHQPQHF
>once|TRBD1|TRBV7-9|TRBJ1-3
TGTGCCAGCAGCGAGACAGGGGTATTATTTGCTGGAAACACCATATATTTT
CASSETGVLFAGNTIYF
>.|.|TRBV5-1|TRBJ1-6
TGCGCCAGCAGCGTATCCAGGGATTATAATTCACCCCTCCACTTT
CASSVSRDYNSPLHF
>.|.|TRBV2|TRBJ1-5
TGTGCCAGCAGCACTACAGGGACCGTGGGTAGCAATCAGCCCCAGCATTTT
CASSTTGTVGSNQPQHF
>few|.|TRBV5-1|TRBJ1-5
TGCGCCAGCAGCTTGGGGGACACTAATCAGCCCCAGCATTTT
CASSLGDTNQPQHF
>once|TRBD2|TRBV12-5|TRBJ2-7
TGTGCTAGTGGTTTGGGAGGGAGGGCCTTCGACGAGCAGTACTTC
CASGLGGRAFDEQYF
>.|TRBD1|TRBV7-6|TRBJ1-4
TGTGCCAGCAGCTTAAATCCGGACAGGGGTATTCCAACTAATGAAAAACTGTTTTTT
CASSLNPDRGIPTNEKLFF
>once|.|TRBV4-1|TRBJ1-5
TGCGCCAGCAGCCAGGTGCATACCACAGGGTATAGCAATCAGCCCCAGCATTTT
CASSQVHTTGYSNQPQHF
>.|TRBD1|TRBV11-1|TRBJ2-7
TGTGCCAGCAGGCGGACAGGGGGCTACGAGCAGTACTTC
CASRRTGGYEQYF
>once|.|TRBV6-1|TRBJ1-2
TGTGCCAGCAGTCCCTGGGCAGGGCCAAGCGGCTACACCTTC
CASSPWAGPSGYTF
>.|TRBD2|TRBV7-6|TRBJ2-1
TGTGCCAGCAGCTTAGCCCGGGGACTAGCCTACTCCTACAATGAGCAGTTCTTC
CASSLARGLAYSYNEQFF
>.|TRBD1|TRBV5-1|TRBJ2-7
TGCGCCAGCAGCAAATCCGGACAGGTAATCTACGAGCAGTACTTC
CASSKSGQVIYEQYF
>.|TRBD1|TRBV11-2|TRBJ2-5
TGTGCCAGCAGACCTGGGACAGCCCAAGAGACCCAGTACTTC
CASRPGTAQETQYF
>.|.|TRBV5-6|TRBJ2-7
TGTGCCAGCAGCTTTTTGGGGAGCCCCTACGAGCAGTACTTC
CASSFLGSPYEQYF
>.|TRBD2|TRBV5-1|TRBJ2-5
TGCGCCAGCAGCTTGAAACTAGCGGTGATATGGGAGACCCAGTACTTC
CASSLKLAVIWETQYF
>.|.|TRBV9|TRBJ2-1
TGTGCCAGCAGCCTCGCGGGAAATGAGCAGTTCTTC
CASSLAGNEQFF
>.|.|TRBV18|TRBJ1-1
TGTGCCAGCTCCCGGGGGGTGAACACTGAAGCTTTCTTT
CASSRGVNTEAFF
>many|TRBD1|TRBV6-1|TRBJ1-5
TGTGCCAGCAGTTCCACCGGGACAGGGGCTCAGCCCCAGCATTTT
CASSSTGTGAQPQHF
>.|.|TRBV7-6|TRBJ1-4
TGTGCCAGCTCCGGGGGGGCTTGGAATGAAAAACTGTTTTTT
CASSGGAWNEKLFF
>once|.|TRBV10-3|TRBJ1-5
TGTGCCATCAGTCAAGAGGGAAATCAGCCCCAGCATTTT
CAISQEGNQPQHF
>.|.|TRBV14|TRBJ1-2
TGTGCCAGCAGCCAAGATTACGCGGGGGGCGCCGGTGGCTACACCTTC
CASSQDYAGGAGGYTF
>.|TRBD1|TRBV15|TRBJ2-3
TGTGCCACCAGCAGAGATCATATGCAATACAGGGGGCTTAGCACAGATACGCAGTATTTT
CATSRDHMQYRGLSTDTQYF
>.|TRBD1|TRBV6-6|TRBJ2-7
TGTGCCAGCACCCTGACAGGGTCCCACGAGCAGTACTTC
CASTLTGSHEQYF
>.|TRBD1|TRBV7-8|TRBJ1-1
TGTGCCAGCAGCCGCCCCCGAACAGGGGAGATGAACACTGAAGCTTTCTTT
CASSRPRTGEMNTEAFF
>.|TRBD1|TRBV10-3|TRBJ1-2
TGTGCCATCAGTGGTACCGGGACAGAATATTATGGCTACACCTTC
CAISGTGTEYYGYTF
>.|TRBD1|TRBV11-3|TRBJ1-1
TGTGCCAGCAGCCCGGACAGGGGAACTGAAGCTTTCTTT
CASSPDRGTEAFF
>.|TRBD1|TRBV14|TRBJ2-2
TGTGCCAGCAGCCAAGTACGCAGGGGGCGCGGCACCGGGGAGCTGTTTTTT
CASSQVRRGRGTGELFF
>once|TRBD1|TRBV5-6|TRBJ1-1
TGTGCCAGCAGACCCCTGGGACAGGCGACTCAAGCTTTCTTT
CASRPLGQATQAFF
>.|TRBD1|TRBV6-1|TRBJ1-6
TGTGCCAGCAGTGATCGACAGGGGGCAAATTCACCCCTCCACTTT
CASSDRQGANSPLHF
>.|TRBD2|TRBV4-2|TRBJ2-1
TGTGCCAGCAGCCAAGAATATTTTCCGGGGGGTAGGGATGAGCAGTTCTTC
CASSQEYFPGGRDEQFF
>.|.|TRBV4-3|TRBJ2-7
TGCGCCAGCAGCCAAGATAGAAGTGGGCCGTCCTACGAGCAGTACTTC
CASSQDRSGPSYEQYF
>.|TRBD2|TRBV18|TRBJ2-4
TGTGCCAGCTCACCGGGACTAGCGGGAACTATAGCCAAAAACATTCAGTACTTC
CASSPGLAGTIAKNIQYF